The clone carrying this T cell receptor (beta chain) was seen many times. Its antigen is not identified. This sample is part of a study of neurological immune-mediated disorders. Study results and limitations: Among 34 multiple sclerosis patients, 18 had repertoires that phylogenetic grouping placed in one related-CDR3 cluster, a possible signature. CDR3 amino acid sequences found in expanded clones were never shared across subjects, suggesting private repertoires in all groups.

The starting material, 2 million PBMCs stored at -80 C, gave rise to the unsorted libraries. 5'RACE with 10-nucleotide random UMIs produced the cDNA. TCRdb re-analysed the 5' RACE reads in MiXCR, keeping a single row per CDR3 protein. Of tens of thousands of distinct CDR3 sequences in the sample, about 3.7% were seen once. The CDR3 contains 8 residues. Germline CDR1 and CDR2: DFQATT and SNEGSKA (reference sequence). The sample taken for sequencing was PBMCs. The rearrangement links TRBV20-1 to TRBJ1-2, with D unresolved. This clonotype was sampled from a man in his forties with multiple sclerosis. This CDR3 is CRFLGYTF. The CDR3 nucleotides read TGCAGGTTCCTTGGCTACACCTTC.